The 5 T cell receptor beta chains in this list originate from one sample, sequenced in a study of CD8 T cells in Susac syndrome. The authors reverse transcribed about 0.5 to 1 ug RNA with random hexamers. MiXCR, applied by TCRdb to the immunoSEQ multiplex PCR reads, yields one record per CDR3 protein. Of some 120,000 distinct CDR3 sequences detected, roughly 96% appear once; the ten largest clones hold around 0.12%. The specimen sequenced was CD4+ T cells from PBMCs. The receptors come from a human donor in good health.

The gene calls are TRBV5-6 and TRBJ2-5, with 7 bases fitting TRBD1. CDR1 and CDR2 (germline): SGHDT, YYEEEE. After removal of 3 bases from V and 0 bases from J, the junction contained 5 bases not matched to a gene. The length of the CDR3 is 15 residues. The CDR3 here is CASSSGQWYQETQYF. CDR3 sequence (DNA): TGTGCCAGCAGCTCGGGACAGTGGTACCAAGAGACCCAGTACTTC.

This sequence joins TRBV5-4 and TRBJ2-3, with 15 bases identical to TRBD2. Germline V gene data show CDR1 as SGHNT and CDR2 as YYREEE (reference sequence). Trimming took 6 bases from V and 5 from J; bases not matched to a gene: 10. This CDR3 contains 17 residues. The CDR3 reads CASTTGLAGGRGDTQYF. The CDR3 DNA sequence: TGTGCCAGCACCACCGGACTAGCGGGAGGGCGTGGAGATACGCAGTATTTT.

This chain links TRBV3-1 with TRBJ2-7, with 8 bases aligning to TRBD1. Germline CDR1 is LGHDT and CDR2 is YNNKEL (reference sequence). The J segment lost 5 bases and the V segment lost 3 bases, leaving 9 bases of the junction unmatched. The CDR3 is 15 residues long. The DNA for the CDR3 is TGTGCCAGCAGCCACAGACAGGGGAAGGGCAACGAGCAGTACTTC. This encodes CASSHRQGKGNEQYF.

The rearrangement joins TRBV12-3 or TRBV12-4 to TRBJ2-5; D may match TRBD1 or TRBD2 (5 bases each). CDR3 length equals 13 residues. V was clipped by 5 bases and J by 5 bases, with 12 bases between them. The CDR3 is CASSAGSRETQYF. CDR3 nucleotide sequence: TGTGCCAGCAGTGCAGGGAGTAGGGAGACCCAGTACTTC.

This chain uses TRBV5-6 with TRBJ1-2; 8 nucleotides line up with TRBD1. Trimming took 1 base from V and 4 from J; bases not matched to a gene: 9. This CDR3 has 16 amino acids. Germline CDR1 and CDR2: SGHDT and YYEEEE. DNA of the CDR3: TGTGCCAGCAGCTTGATTGGACAGGGAGGGGGCTATGGCTACACCTTC. Protein: CASSLIGQGGGYGYTF.